The rows below give T cell receptor beta chains drawn from one sample of a study of OX40 agonist ivuxolimab in advanced cancers. Measured with immunoSEQ multiplex PCR; TCRdb has only the in-frame clones, and not every one. Among tens of thousands of clones listed, around 86% were seen once. The sequencing here drew on CD4+ or CD8+ T cells sorted from blood, taken in a trial of the OX40 agonist ivuxolimab. These receptors originate from an adult with an advanced solid tumor such as melanoma, head and neck, liver or kidney cancer. The CDR3 runs from the conserved cysteine through the conserved F or W. A D gene is named only where the DNA matches it firmly. The size field is filled for only some rows; it gives once, few, many or a size class.

CDR3nt: TGTGCCAGTAGTATAGATCTAAGCAGGGACTATGGCTACACCTTC
CDR3aa: CASSIDLSRDYGYTF
j_gene: TRBJ1-2
d_gene: -
v_gene: TRBV19
abundance: -

CDR3nt: TGTGCCAGCACGACCCCGACAGGGGTGAGCTACGAGCAGTACTTC
CDR3aa: CASTTPTGVSYEQYF
j_gene: TRBJ2-7
d_gene: TRBD1
v_gene: TRBV28
abundance: once

CDR3nt: TGTGCCAGCAGTCGCGGGGGGGGTGCAACTAATGAAAAACTGTTTTTT
CDR3aa: CASSRGGGATNEKLFF
j_gene: TRBJ1-4
d_gene: -
v_gene: TRBV27
abundance: -

CDR3nt: TGTGCCAGCAGTTCCCGACTAGCTAAGACCGGGGAGCTGTTTTTT
CDR3aa: CASSSRLAKTGELFF
j_gene: TRBJ2-2
d_gene: TRBD2
v_gene: TRBV28
abundance: -

CDR3nt: TGTGCCAGCTCACCACGCCAGGGGGACTACGAGCAGTACTTC
CDR3aa: CASSPRQGDYEQYF
j_gene: TRBJ2-7
d_gene: TRBD1
v_gene: TRBV18
abundance: -

CDR3nt: TGTGCCAGCTCACCTGGGACTGGGGCTTACGAGCAGTACTTC
CDR3aa: CASSPGTGAYEQYF
j_gene: TRBJ2-7
d_gene: -
v_gene: TRBV18
abundance: -

CDR3nt: TGTGCCCCCCCCGGGACAGGGAACACTGAAGCTTTCTTT
CDR3aa: CAPPGTGNTEAFF
j_gene: TRBJ1-1
d_gene: -
v_gene: TRBV21-1
abundance: once

CDR3nt: TGTGCCAGTAATAACGGGAGATTTTACAATGAGCAGTTCTTC
CDR3aa: CASNNGRFYNEQFF
j_gene: TRBJ2-1
d_gene: -
v_gene: TRBV19
abundance: few

CDR3nt: TGTGCCAGCAGCTTGGCGGCGGGACTAGCGGCCTACAATGAGCAGTTCTTC
CDR3aa: CASSLAAGLAAYNEQFF
j_gene: TRBJ2-1
d_gene: TRBD2
v_gene: TRBV5-5
abundance: -

CDR3nt: TGTGCCAGCAGTGTGACAGGGACGGGCGAGCAGTACTTC
CDR3aa: CASSVTGTGEQYF
j_gene: TRBJ2-7
d_gene: TRBD1
v_gene: TRBV6-1
abundance: -

CDR3nt: TGTGCCAGTAGTTCCCGGACTAGCGGGGCGTCCTTCGCAGATACGCAGTATTTT
CDR3aa: CASSSRTSGASFADTQYF
j_gene: TRBJ2-3
d_gene: TRBD2
v_gene: TRBV19
abundance: -

CDR3nt: TGTGCCAGCAGTTACTCCGCAGGTTGGGGCCCGGGTGGCTACACCTTC
CDR3aa: CASSYSAGWGPGGYTF
j_gene: TRBJ1-2
d_gene: -
v_gene: TRBV6-5
abundance: -

CDR3nt: TGTGCCAGCAGTCAAGGGACTCCAGAGACCCAGTACTTC
CDR3aa: CASSQGTPETQYF
j_gene: TRBJ2-5
d_gene: -
v_gene: TRBV27
abundance: -

CDR3nt: TGTGCCAGCAGTTCGACAGGCGTTGAAGCTTTCTTT
CDR3aa: CASSSTGVEAFF
j_gene: TRBJ1-1
d_gene: -
v_gene: TRBV27
abundance: -